These 21 T cell receptor beta chains came from one sample sequenced in a study of blood T cell repertoires in COVID-19. Sequenced by immunoSEQ multiplex PCR; TCRdb stores in-frame clones only, minus some. This sample yields 390,000 or so clones, of which 86% are seen a single time; over 1.1% belongs to the top ten. Sequencing input: peripheral blood. All receptors derive from a young woman with active or convalescent COVID-19.

This clone showed up just once. The J gene is TRBJ1-1, the V gene TRBV3-1 (or the pseudogene TRBV3-2); TRBD1 matches 9 bases. Germline values: CDR1 LGHDT, CDR2 YNNKEL (reference sequence). The CDR3 is 17 amino acids. V lost 1 base, J lost 4 bases, and 10 bases stayed unmatched. DNA of the CDR3: TGTGCCAGCAGCCAAGTAACCACGGGACAGGGATCCACTGAAGCTTTCTTT. It yields the protein CASSQVTTGQGSTEAFF.

With respect to this clone: This sample includes further DNA sequences coding for the same CDR3. This rearrangement joins TRBV6-1 to TRBJ1-6, with 9 bases identical to TRBD1. V dropped 0 bases and J dropped 6; count of bases not matched to a gene: 0. CDR3 length: 15 amino acids. Germline CDR1 and CDR2: MNHNS and SASEGT. The CDR3 DNA reads TGTGCCAGCAGTGAAGCGGGACAGGGTAATTCACCCCTCCACTTT. The encoded protein is CASSEAGQGNSPLHF.

The rearrangement uses TRBV10-2 and TRBJ1-1; 7 bases match TRBD1. Germline CDR1 WSHSY, CDR2 SAAADI. The V and J ends lost 8 bases and 0 bases, in that order; junction bases with no gene match: 3. The CDR3 sequence is 13 residues long. Here the CDR3 DNA reads TGCGCCAGCGGGGACAGACTGAACACTGAAGCTTTCTTT. This gives the protein CASGDRLNTEAFF.

J is TRBJ2-1 and V is TRBV6-5; TRBD2 matches at 8 bases. CDR1 and CDR2 from the germline V gene are MNHEY and SVGAGI. J gave up 12 bases and V 11 bases, and 21 bases lay outside the gene matches. CDR3 size: 15 residues. The CDR3 sequence is CARGGRAGEAASQFF. In DNA, the CDR3 is TGTGCCCGCGGGGGGCGAGCGGGAGAAGCTGCGTCGCAGTTCTTC.

This chain links TRBV6-2 or TRBV6-3 with TRBJ2-7; 9 nucleotides line up with TRBD2. The J segment lost 6 bases and the V segment lost 4 bases, leaving 7 bases of the junction unmatched. The CDR3 is 14 residues long. Germline values: CDR1 MNHEY, CDR2 SVGEGT. The CDR3 loop reads CASSWDSGSFEQYF. As DNA, the CDR3 is TGTGCCAGCAGTTGGGATAGCGGGAGTTTCGAGCAGTACTTC.

The CDR3 protein is CASSIDRDRGKNTEAFF. CDR3 nucleotide sequence: TGTGCCAGTAGTATAGATAGGGACAGGGGTAAGAACACTGAAGCTTTCTTT. V and J are TRBV19 and TRBJ1-1, with 10 bases that match TRBD1. With 0 bases clipped from V and 1 base from J, the junction kept 5 bases outside the gene matches. Germline CDR1 is LNHDA and CDR2 is SQIVND (reference sequence). CDR3 length: 17 residues.

The chain carries TRBV29-1 and TRBJ2-3; D uncertain. Germline V gene lookup returns CDR1 SQVTM and CDR2 ANQGSEA. The germline V and J ends were trimmed by 4 bases and 5 bases, with 7 bases remaining between them. This CDR3 contains 11 residues. This chain's CDR3 is CSVVLVDTQYF. Here the CDR3 DNA reads TGCAGCGTTGTTCTTGTAGATACGCAGTATTTT.

V gene TRBV27 combines with J gene TRBJ1-1, with D tentatively TRBD1 (5 bases). This CDR3 has 15 residues. The V and J ends lost 1 base and 1 base respectively, with 10 bases between them. Germline lookup yields CDR1 MNHEY and CDR2 SMNVEV (reference sequence). Written as DNA, the CDR3 is TGTGCCAGCAGTTTATTTGGGGCAGGGAACACTGAAGCTTTCTTT. Amino acids: CASSLFGAGNTEAFF.

This chain links TRBV2 with TRBJ2-7; perhaps TRBD2 as D (6 bases). Per the germline V gene, CDR1 is SNHLY and CDR2 is FYNNEI. Trimming took off 10 bases at V and 4 bases at J, with 20 bases between the two ends. This CDR3 spans 14 amino acids. The CDR3 region has the DNA TGTGCCACACGGAGGGCGGTTCTCCTTTACGAGCAGTACTTC. Translated: CATRRAVLLYEQYF.

This chain uses TRBV19 with TRBJ1-5, with D possibly TRBD1 on 5 matching bases. CDR3 length equals 16 residues. Trimming removed 8 bases from V and 9 bases from J, with 26 bases in between. In germline, CDR1 is LNHDA, CDR2 SQIVND (reference sequence). CDR3 nucleotides: TGTGCCAGTTCTGATCGGCGTCAGGGTTTCTGGGGGCCCCAGCATTTT. Translation gives CASSDRRQGFWGPQHF.

This clone was picked up one time. The chain links TRBV7-6 to TRBJ2-2; the D gene is possibly TRBD1 (6 bases). This CDR3 contains 15 residues. Between the trimmed V and J ends, which lost 1 base and 1 base, there was a span of 7 bases. Per the germline V gene, CDR1 is SGHVS and CDR2 is FNYEAQ. The CDR3 coding sequence is TGTGCCAGCAGCTTAGAAGGGGGGAACACCGGGGAGCTGTTTTTT. Encoded protein: CASSLEGGNTGELFF.

The chain employs TRBV5-8 and TRBJ2-7; TRBD1 aligns across 10 bases. J lost 3 bases, V lost 2 bases, and 2 bases had no gene match. The germline CDR1 and CDR2 sequences are SGHTS and YDEGEE. The CDR3 is made up of 14 amino acids. CDR3 nucleotide sequence: TGTGCCAGCAGCTTTTGGGACAGGGGCTACGAGCAGTACTTC. Residues: CASSFWDRGYEQYF.

For the CDR3, the DNA is TGTGCCAGCAGCCCTGGGGCCGCTCCACGGGGGGGAGAGACCCAGTACTTC. Translated, it gives CASSPGAAPRGGETQYF. The V and J genes are TRBV11-2 and TRBJ2-5; 8 bases match TRBD2. This CDR3 has 17 residues. CDR1 SGHAT and CDR2 FQNNGV come from the germline V gene. V was clipped by 5 bases and J by 4 bases; unmatched bases: 15.

This clone came up once. The genes are TRBV6-2 or TRBV6-3 and TRBJ2-3; TRBD1 agrees at 8 bases. Germline CDR1 is MNHEY and CDR2 is SVGEGT. CDR3 length: 15 amino acids. V lost 4 bases to trimming and J lost 3 bases; unmatched junction nucleotides: 6. In nucleotides, the CDR3 is TGTGCCAGCAGTTCCCTCACAGGGGGTACAGATACGCAGTATTTT. Protein: CASSSLTGGTDTQYF.

J is TRBJ2-1 and V is TRBV3-1 (or the pseudogene TRBV3-2); 12 bases match TRBD2. The CDR3 is 15 residues long. Germline assignment: CDR1 LGHDT and CDR2 YNNKEL (reference sequence). Trimming at V came to 5 bases and at J to 5 bases, leaving 4 bases not matched to a gene. CDR3 residues: CASSAGLAGNNEQFF. The CDR3 DNA reads TGTGCCAGCAGCGCGGGACTAGCGGGCAACAATGAGCAGTTCTTC.

The V call is TRBV19, the J call TRBJ1-3, with unresolved D. Trimming cost V 6 bases and J 10 bases, with 10 bases left between them. The CDR3 extends over 11 amino acids. Germline V gives CDR1 LNHDA, CDR2 SQIVND (reference sequence). The CDR3 DNA is TGTGCCAGTAGCGCAGGAGGTACCATATATTTT. This codes for CASSAGGTIYF.

The chain employs TRBV9 and TRBJ2-1; TRBD1 might be the D (6 bases). Trimming pared 4 bases from V and 5 bases from J, leaving 16 bases between. Per germline, CDR1 SGDLS and CDR2 YYNGEE. This CDR3 contains 15 residues. In nucleotides, the CDR3 is TGTGCCAGCAGCACACGTTTGGGGGCCAACAATGAGCAGTTCTTC. It is translated as CASSTRLGANNEQFF. Full variable domain (outside the CDR3, taken from reference TRBV9 and TRBJ2-1): DSGVTQTPKHLITATGQRVTLRCSPRSGDLSVYWYQQSLDQGLQFLIQYYNGEERAKGNILERFSAQQFPDLHSELNLSSLELGDSALYFCASSTRLGANNEQFFGPGTRLTVL.

The chain uses TRBV11-2 and TRBJ2-3; 13 nucleotides align to TRBD2. Germline-derived CDR1 and CDR2 are SGHAT and FQNNGV. V lost 5 bases to trimming and J lost 0 bases; unmatched junction nucleotides: 8. This CDR3 is 18 amino acids long. The CDR3 DNA is TGTGCCAGCAGCCCTGGACTAGCGGGGGCCACTAGCACAGATACGCAGTATTTT. Translation: CASSPGLAGATSTDTQYF. Together with reference TRBV11-2 and TRBJ2-3, the CDR3 gives the full variable domain: EAGVAQSPRYKIIEKRQSVAFWCNPISGHATLYWYQQILGQGPKLLIQFQNNGVVDDSQLPKDRFSAERLKGVDSTLKIQPAKLEDSAVYLCASSPGLAGATSTDTQYFGPGTRLTVL.

The rearrangement joins TRBV5-1 to TRBJ2-1; D gene uncertain. The CDR3 spans 15 residues. V was shortened by 0 bases and J by 9 bases, with 16 bases between the two germline ends. Looked up from germline, CDR1 is SGHRS and CDR2 is YFSETQ. DNA of the CDR3: TGCGCCAGCAGCTTGGAACAGTCCGTGGTCCCTGAGCAGTTCTTC. Encoded protein: CASSLEQSVVPEQFF.

The genes are TRBV2 and TRBJ2-7, with 7 bases lining up with TRBD2. The J segment lost 4 bases and the V segment lost 4 bases, leaving 7 bases of the junction unmatched. In germline, CDR1 is SNHLY, CDR2 FYNNEI. This CDR3 is built from 14 residues. For the CDR3, the DNA is TGTGCCAGCAGTGCGGGGGGTGGTTTGTACGAGCAGTACTTC. This codes for CASSAGGGLYEQYF.

The chain carries TRBV30 and TRBJ2-7; 8 bases line up with TRBD2. CDR1 is GTSNPN, CDR2 SVGIG, per germline (reference sequence). The V segment lost 0 bases and the J segment 4 bases; nucleotides outside the gene matches: 17. This CDR3 is 18 amino acids long. This chain's CDR3 is CAWSVHLPTSVRGYEQYF. The CDR3 nucleotides are TGTGCCTGGAGTGTACATCTGCCGACTAGCGTCAGAGGATACGAGCAGTACTTC.